Below, 21 T cell receptor beta chains from the same sample are listed, as sequenced in a study of blood T cell repertoires in COVID-19. Here immunoSEQ multiplex PCR was the method, and the copy in TCRdb shows in-frame clones only, minus some. Here the sample spans over 350,000 clones, 85% to 90% being singletons. The sequencing sample was made of PBMCs or T cells enriched from blood (not recorded which). The receptors originated from a woman under 30 who had recovered from COVID-19.

In the case of this clone: Germline is not matched at one junction end, which may reflect a read error. The chain combines TRBV7-7 with TRBJ1-5; possible D gene TRBD1, 5 bases. Germline V gene data show CDR1 as SSHAT and CDR2 as FNYEAQ (reference sequence). This CDR3 region has 16 residues. The CDR3 spells CASSLLDKRTSRPQHF. CDR3 sequence (DNA): TGTGCTAGCAGCTTACTGGACAAACGAACGTCGCGACCCCAGCATTTT.

CDR3 in amino acids: CASSQSGGGSNQPQHF. In DNA, the CDR3 is TGTGCCAGCAGCCAATCTGGGGGGGGTAGCAATCAGCCCCAGCATTTT. The rearrangement links TRBV16 to TRBJ1-5; perhaps TRBD1 as D (5 bases). CDR1 is KGHSY and CDR2 is FQNENV in the germline V gene. V was cut by 0 bases and J by 0 bases, with 9 bases left in between. The CDR3 runs to 16 residues.

The chain employs TRBV7-2 and TRBJ2-3; D uncertain. Per germline, CDR1 SGHTA and CDR2 FQGNSA. The V gene lost 5 bases and the J gene lost 6 bases, with 9 bases spanning the gap. There are 12 residues in the CDR3. The CDR3 here is CASSNNVDTQYF. DNA for the CDR3: TGTGCCAGCAGCAATAATGTGGATACGCAGTATTTT.

The gene calls are TRBV6-5 and TRBJ1-1, with D tentatively TRBD1 (6 bases). Trimming shortened V by 6 bases and J by 5 bases, and 16 bases separated the two germline ends. Germline V gene lookup returns CDR1 MNHEY and CDR2 SVGAGI. The CDR3 runs to 14 residues. CDR3 in DNA: TGTGCCAGCAGCGGGACATGGATGAGGACTGAAGCTTTCTTT. This encodes CASSGTWMRTEAFF.

The rearrangement links TRBV13 to TRBJ2-1, with D perhaps matching TRBD2 (6 bases). Trimming removed 1 base at V and 1 base at J, with 11 bases between. This CDR3 is 16 amino acids long. Germline CDR1 reads PRHDT; CDR2 reads FYEKMQ (reference sequence). The chain's CDR3 is CASSLVRGTSYNEQFF. In DNA, the CDR3 is TGTGCCAGCAGCTTAGTGAGAGGGACTTCCTACAATGAGCAGTTCTTC.

The gene calls are TRBV4-1 and TRBJ2-7; 7 bases match TRBD1. The V gene end was trimmed by 4 bases and the J gene end by 5 bases; junction bases not matched to a gene: 5. This CDR3 has 13 amino acids. From germline, CDR1 is MGHRA and CDR2 YSYEKL. The CDR3 sequence: CASSLGQADEQYF. CDR3 nucleotides: TGCGCCAGCAGCCTCGGACAGGCCGACGAGCAGTACTTC.

The chain is built from TRBV14 and TRBJ2-1, with D possibly TRBD1 on 5 matching bases. Germline CDR1 and CDR2: SGHDN and FVKESK. CDR3 length equals 18 residues. V shed 0 bases and J shed 4 bases, with 19 bases lying between them. CDR3 sequence reads: CASSQDKGNRLYYNEQFF. For the CDR3, the DNA is TGTGCCAGCAGCCAAGATAAGGGGAACAGACTCTATTACAATGAGCAGTTCTTC.

The rearrangement uses TRBV19 and TRBJ1-5; 7 positions match TRBD1. The CDR3 totals 15 residues. With 5 bases clipped from V and 2 bases from J, the junction kept 6 bases outside the gene matches. The germline V gene encodes CDR1 LNHDA and CDR2 SQIVND (reference sequence). The CDR3 reads CASSLTGTGNQPQHF. Here the CDR3 DNA reads TGTGCCAGTAGTCTGACAGGGACCGGCAATCAGCCCCAGCATTTT.

The rearrangement links TRBV6-6 to TRBJ1-5, with 7 bases identical to TRBD1. The V gene end was trimmed by 5 bases and the J gene end by 5 bases; junction bases not matched to a gene: 9. Germline V CDR1 and CDR2: MNHNY, SVGAGI (reference sequence). The CDR3 has 15 amino acids. In DNA form, the CDR3 reads TGTGCCAGCAGTCCCGGACAGGAACACGATCAGCCCCAGCATTTT. This sequence encodes CASSPGQEHDQPQHF.

The chain has TRBV25-1 and TRBJ1-5; D gene unclear. Germline lookup yields CDR1 MGHDK and CDR2 SYGVNS. The V gene lost 1 base and the J gene lost 3 bases, with 7 bases spanning the gap. The CDR3 consists of 14 residues. The CDR3 protein is CASSESGDNQPQHF. The DNA of the CDR3 is TGTGCCAGCAGTGAATCGGGTGACAATCAGCCCCAGCATTTT.

The chain employs TRBV2 and TRBJ1-2; the D is unclear. V was cut by 4 bases and J by 7 bases, with 16 bases left in between. This CDR3 comprises 14 residues. The germline CDR1 and CDR2 sequences are SNHLY and FYNNEI. The CDR3 bases are TGTGCCAGCAGTGGATCGGGAGGCTTGATTGGCTACACCTTC. Protein: CASSGSGGLIGYTF.

There are a few counts of this clone. The chain combines TRBV24-1 with TRBJ1-5, with D possibly being TRBD1 (6 bases). Germline CDR1 KGHDR, CDR2 SFDVKD. Deletions cut 4 bases from V and 5 bases from J, with 11 bases between. The CDR3 covers 14 residues. CDR3 protein: CATSDLDRYQPQHF. The CDR3 nucleotides read TGTGCCACCAGTGACCTGGACAGATATCAGCCCCAGCATTTT.

V usage is TRBV29-1 and J usage is TRBJ2-7, with 9 bases matching TRBD1. The CDR3 consists of 11 residues. The germline gives CDR1 SQVTM, CDR2 ANQGSEA. V shed 7 bases and J 2 bases; nucleotides not matched to a gene: 0. CDR3 nucleotides: TGCAGCGGACAGGGGGCCTACGAGCAGTACTTC. Translated: CSGQGAYEQYF.

This clone appeared a single time. This CDR3 is CASNRDRSSGNTIYF. The CDR3 bases are TGTGCCAGCAATCGGGACAGGAGCTCTGGAAACACCATATATTTT. V gene TRBV2 combines with J gene TRBJ1-3; 8 bases are shared with TRBD1. V shed 7 bases and J 0 bases; nucleotides not matched to a gene: 5. CDR3 size: 15 residues. The germline V gene encodes CDR1 SNHLY and CDR2 FYNNEI.

Here the CDR3 reads CASSPRQGQNTIYF. CDR3 coding DNA: TGTGCCAGCAGCCCCCGACAGGGCCAGAACACCATATATTTT. The gene calls are TRBV9 and TRBJ1-3, with 7 bases lining up with TRBD1. The CDR3 is 14 residues long. Losses at the gene ends were 4 bases for V and 7 bases for J; bases not matched to a gene: 8. Germline V gene sequence: CDR1 SGDLS, CDR2 YYNGEE. Full variable domain (rest looked up from reference TRBV9 and TRBJ1-3): DSGVTQTPKHLITATGQRVTLRCSPRSGDLSVYWYQQSLDQGLQFLIQYYNGEERAKGNILERFSAQQFPDLHSELNLSSLELGDSALYFCASSPRQGQNTIYFGEGSWLTVV.

The DNA of the CDR3 is TGTGCCAGCAGCTTCGGTCTAGCGGGGTTGTCCTACAATGAGCAGTTCTTC. Protein sequence: CASSFGLAGLSYNEQFF. This rearrangement joins TRBV7-2 to TRBJ2-1; TRBD2 agrees at 9 bases. The CDR3 is 17 residues long. The junction had 7 bases not matched to a gene; V was cut back by 3 bases and J by 1 base. Looked up from germline, CDR1 is SGHTA and CDR2 is FQGNSA.

This chain connects TRBV5-6 to TRBJ1-2; 7 bases line up with TRBD1. CDR3 length equals 13 residues. Trimming at V came to 4 bases and at J to 2 bases, leaving 2 bases not matched to a gene. CDR1 and CDR2 (germline): SGHDT, YYEEEE. The CDR3 protein is CASSPQGNYGYTF. DNA for the CDR3: TGTGCCAGCAGCCCACAGGGGAACTATGGCTACACCTTC.

The V and J genes are TRBV9 and TRBJ2-3, with 9 bases lining up with TRBD1. V dropped 0 bases and J dropped 4; count of bases not matched to a gene: 3. In germline, CDR1 is SGDLS, CDR2 YYNGEE. CDR3 length: 15 residues. CDR3 residues: CASSVAQGASDTQYF. The CDR3, as DNA: TGTGCCAGCAGCGTAGCACAGGGGGCTTCAGATACGCAGTATTTT. The whole variable domain, remainder taken from reference TRBV9 and TRBJ2-3, is DSGVTQTPKHLITATGQRVTLRCSPRSGDLSVYWYQQSLDQGLQFLIQYYNGEERAKGNILERFSAQQFPDLHSELNLSSLELGDSALYFCASSVAQGASDTQYFGPGTRLTVL.

This rearrangement joins TRBV10-2 to TRBJ1-6; a weak D match, TRBD1 (5 bases). Germline loops: CDR1 WSHSY, CDR2 SAAADI. Deletions cut 6 bases from V and 7 bases from J, with 10 bases between. This CDR3 spans 13 amino acids. The CDR3, as DNA: TGCGCCAGCAGGGGCAGGGTAAATTCACCCCTCCACTTT. Residues: CASRGRVNSPLHF.

The chain joins TRBV19 to TRBJ1-5; a weak D match, TRBD1 (5 bases). This CDR3 contains 15 residues. Germline V gene data show CDR1 as LNHDA and CDR2 as SQIVND (reference sequence). Trimming cost V 3 bases and J 0 bases, with 9 bases left between them. The CDR3 coding sequence is TGTGCCAGTAGTATTCCAACAGGTAGCAATCAGCCCCAGCATTTT. Translated: CASSIPTGSNQPQHF.

The V gene is TRBV19, the J gene TRBJ1-2, with TRBD1 identical over 7 bases. The CDR3 loop spans 17 amino acids. Germline-derived CDR1 and CDR2 are LNHDA and SQIVND (reference sequence). The V gene end was trimmed by 6 bases and the J gene end by 5 bases; junction bases not matched to a gene: 18. CDR3 residues: CASSPLGPGGFVYGYTF. CDR3 bases: TGTGCCAGTAGCCCCCTCGGCCCAGGGGGATTTGTATATGGCTACACCTTC.